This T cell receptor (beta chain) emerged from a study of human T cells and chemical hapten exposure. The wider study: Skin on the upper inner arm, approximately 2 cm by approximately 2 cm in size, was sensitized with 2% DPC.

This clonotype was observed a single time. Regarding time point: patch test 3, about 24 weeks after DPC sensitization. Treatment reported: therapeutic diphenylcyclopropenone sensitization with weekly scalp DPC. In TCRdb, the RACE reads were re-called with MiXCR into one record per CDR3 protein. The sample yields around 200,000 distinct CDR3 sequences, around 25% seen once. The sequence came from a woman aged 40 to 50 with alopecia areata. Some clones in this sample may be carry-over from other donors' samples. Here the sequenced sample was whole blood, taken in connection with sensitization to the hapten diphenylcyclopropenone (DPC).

The DNA of the CDR3 is TGTGCCAGCAGCAAAGAAGGGAACGGGAGTTGGGAGCTGTTTTTT. Translated: CASSKEGNGSWELFF. The V and J genes are TRBV21-1 and TRBJ2-2; TRBD2 reflects the table's D call only, with no check against the DNA. TRBV21-1 represents a pseudogene. The CDR3 is made up of 15 amino acids.